One T cell receptor (beta chain) is described in this entry. Data came from immunoSEQ multiplex PCR; TCRdb stores just in-frame clones and leaves some out. The data contain more than 200,000 clones, roughly 80% of them singletons. The data derive from a study of blood T cell repertoires in COVID-19. This receptor was obtained from an elderly woman with acute or convalescent COVID-19. The sample comprised peripheral blood.

For the CDR3, the DNA is TGCAGCGTCGGGACAGGGGGCGTATATGGCTACACCTTC. The encoded protein is CSVGTGGVYGYTF. V usage is TRBV29-1 and J usage is TRBJ1-2, with 12 bases fitting TRBD1. There are 13 residues in the CDR3. Germline V gene lookup returns CDR1 SQVTM and CDR2 ANQGSEA. The ends lost 6 bases at V and 5 bases at J; junction bases unmatched: 4.